This passage covers 21 T cell receptor beta chains from one sample sequenced in a study of OX40 agonist ivuxolimab in advanced cancers. TCRdb's table, derived via immunoSEQ multiplex PCR, lists solely in-frame clones and lacks some. The data show about 26,000 clones, about 85% seen once. The specimen was CD4+ or CD8+ T cells sorted from blood, collected in a trial of the OX40 agonist ivuxolimab. These receptors were obtained from an adult with an advanced solid tumor such as melanoma, head and neck, liver or kidney cancer.

This clone has a single count. The chain couples TRBV10-3 to TRBJ2-2, with D tentatively TRBD1 (6 bases). The CDR3 has 14 residues. The germline gives CDR1 ENHRY, CDR2 SYGVKD. For the CDR3, the DNA is TGTGCATCCTGGGACACTTCGAACACCGGGGAGCTGTTTTTT. Its protein product is CASWDTSNTGELFF.

The chain uses TRBV4-1 and TRBJ2-1, with TRBD2 matching over 9 bases. Looked up from germline, CDR1 is MGHRA and CDR2 is YSYEKL. This CDR3 is built from 15 residues. V dropped 5 bases and J dropped 4; count of bases not matched to a gene: 6. CDR3 amino acids: CASSSRLADYNEQFF. As DNA, the CDR3 is TGCGCCAGCAGCTCCCGACTAGCGGATTACAATGAGCAGTTCTTC.

The J gene is TRBJ2-2, the V gene TRBV11-1; D remains unclear. In germline, CDR1 is SGHAT, CDR2 FQDESV (reference sequence). The CDR3 is 13 residues long. Trimming left V 1 base short and J 4 bases short, with 4 bases between. The CDR3 here is CASSLVGTGELFF. CDR3 bases: TGTGCCAGCAGCTTAGTCGGCACCGGGGAGCTGTTTTTT.

In DNA, the CDR3 is TGTGCCAGCAGCGACCCCCCAGGGGTCTCCATCGGCGAGCAGTACTTC. Translated: CASSDPPGVSIGEQYF. V and J are TRBV9 and TRBJ2-7, with D possibly TRBD1 on 6 matching bases. Trimming took 3 bases from V and 6 from J, leaving 22 bases between them. Looked up from germline, CDR1 is SGDLS and CDR2 is YYNGEE. The CDR3 loop spans 16 amino acids.

This clone came up a few times. The chain uses TRBV10-2 and TRBJ1-1; tentatively, D is TRBD1 (6 bases). V dropped 2 bases and J dropped 5 bases, with 12 bases sitting between them. Germline V gene sequence: CDR1 WSHSY, CDR2 SAAADI. The CDR3 spans 14 residues. The CDR3 region has the DNA TGCGCCAGCAGTGAGGGCCCAGGGGCTACTGAAGCTTTCTTT. As protein: CASSEGPGATEAFF.

This rearrangement joins TRBV7-8 to TRBJ2-7; no firm D call. The CDR3 sequence is 15 residues long. V was trimmed by 2 bases and J by 0 bases, leaving 11 bases between them. Germline lookup yields CDR1 SGHVS and CDR2 FQNEAQ. CDR3 amino acids: CASSLSPSSSYEQYF. For the CDR3, the DNA is TGTGCCAGCAGCTTATCTCCTTCCAGCTCCTACGAGCAGTACTTC.

The chain uses TRBV2 and TRBJ1-2; 9 bases match TRBD1. The V and J ends lost 9 bases and 7 bases, in that order; junction bases with no gene match: 18. This CDR3 comprises 16 residues. From germline, CDR1 is SNHLY and CDR2 FYNNEI. The CDR3 reads CASGPTLGQGQGGYTF. The CDR3 nucleotides are TGTGCCAGTGGCCCCACCTTGGGACAGGGACAGGGTGGCTACACCTTC.

This clone has just one count. The chain employs TRBV6-5 and TRBJ2-7, with TRBD1 matching 8 bases. Germline V gene lookup returns CDR1 MNHEY and CDR2 SVGAGI. The CDR3 consists of 15 residues. V lost 5 bases to trimming and J lost 4 bases; unmatched junction nucleotides: 10. CDR3 DNA: TGTGCCAGCAGTCCCGGACAGGGCATAGTTTACGAGCAGTACTTC. It is translated as CASSPGQGIVYEQYF.

V is TRBV7-6 and J is TRBJ2-1; 7 bases map to TRBD1. This CDR3 has 15 amino acids. Looked up from germline, CDR1 is SGHVS and CDR2 is FNYEAQ. Losses at the gene ends were 5 bases for V and 4 bases for J; bases not matched to a gene: 8. The CDR3 region has the DNA TGTGCCAGCAGCCAGCCGGGACAGTATTACAATGAGCAGTTCTTC. Its translation: CASSQPGQYYNEQFF.

Comment on this clone: An end of the junction does not agree with germline; a read error may underlie this. V is TRBV29-1 and J is TRBJ2-1; 8 bases are a match to TRBD1. The CDR3 loop spans 15 amino acids. Germline V lookup: CDR1 SQVTM, CDR2 ANQGSEA. CDR3 region: CSVEGSGQGADEQFF. CDR3 coding DNA: TGCAGCGTCGAAGGATCTGGCCAGGGGGCGGATGAGCAGTTCTTC.

Only a few counts were recorded for this clone. The chain uses TRBV30 and TRBJ1-2; no firm D call. V dropped 2 bases and J dropped 6 bases, with 16 bases sitting between them. The CDR3 is made up of 14 amino acids. Looked up from germline, CDR1 is GTSNPN and CDR2 is SVGIG (reference sequence). The CDR3 region is CAWSPLGEYHGYTF. The CDR3 region has the DNA TGTGCCTGGAGTCCACTAGGCGAATACCATGGCTACACCTTC.

The chain uses TRBV2 and TRBJ1-4; TRBD1 is a possible D gene (6 bases). Germline CDR1 SNHLY, CDR2 FYNNEI. CDR3 length: 13 amino acids. V was cut by 5 bases and J by 7 bases, with 11 bases left in between. CDR3: CASSRQAAEKLFF. In DNA, the CDR3 is TGTGCCAGCAGTCGACAGGCCGCTGAAAAACTGTTTTTT.

This clone was recorded only once. This rearrangement joins TRBV30 to TRBJ2-7; TRBD1 is a possible D gene (6 bases). Trimming removed 4 bases at V and 7 bases at J, with 20 bases between. This CDR3 is 14 amino acids long. Germline V lookup: CDR1 GTSNPN, CDR2 SVGIG (reference sequence). This chain's CDR3 is CAWTWTALSTEQYF. The CDR3 DNA reads TGTGCCTGGACCTGGACAGCTTTGTCTACGGAGCAGTACTTC.

The chain joins TRBV11-2 to TRBJ2-7, with 10 bases fitting TRBD2. The CDR3 is 18 amino acids. The V gene end was trimmed by 5 bases and the J gene end by 4 bases; junction bases not matched to a gene: 17. Per the germline V gene, CDR1 is SGHAT and CDR2 is FQNNGV. The chain's CDR3 is CASSPVGEGTSVPYEQYF. The DNA for the CDR3 is TGTGCCAGCAGCCCAGTCGGAGAAGGGACTAGCGTCCCATACGAGCAGTACTTC.

This chain connects TRBV6-5 to TRBJ2-1, with D tentatively TRBD2 (5 bases). The CDR3 contains 15 residues. V was clipped by 6 bases and J by 5 bases, with 17 bases between them. Germline V gene sequence: CDR1 MNHEY, CDR2 SVGAGI. The CDR3 DNA reads TGTGCCAGCAGCCTCTTAGGAGACGGGAACAATGAGCAGTTCTTC. Protein product: CASSLLGDGNNEQFF.

V is TRBV6-8 and J is TRBJ2-3, with a weak D call TRBD2 (5 bases). Germline V gene data show CDR1 as MNHGY and CDR2 as SAAAGT. The germline V and J ends were trimmed by 5 bases and 0 bases, with 12 bases remaining between them. The CDR3 covers 15 residues. CDR3 in DNA: TGTGCCAGCAGTGGGCAGCGGAATAGCACAGATACGCAGTATTTT. Residues: CASSGQRNSTDTQYF.

The rearrangement uses TRBV10-3 and TRBJ1-6; TRBD1 is a possible D gene (6 bases). Germline V gene lookup returns CDR1 ENHRY and CDR2 SYGVKD. V gave up 3 bases and J gave up 7 bases, with 16 bases separating them. The CDR3 loop spans 16 amino acids. The CDR3 reads CAISDPAGGLNSPLHF. DNA for the CDR3: TGTGCCATCAGTGATCCCGCGGGGGGGCTAAATTCACCCCTCCACTTT.

J is TRBJ1-1 and V is TRBV7-9, with TRBD1 matching 7 bases. Germline V gene sequence: CDR1 SEHNR, CDR2 FQNEAQ (reference sequence). Trimming cost V 0 bases and J 0 bases; bases outside gene matches: 1. The CDR3 is 15 residues long. In DNA, the CDR3 is TGTGCCAGCAGCTTAGCGCAGGGGGTGAACACTGAAGCTTTCTTT. Translation gives CASSLAQGVNTEAFF.

CDR3 DNA: TGCGCCAGCAGCCTTACCGGGACAGGGATGAACACTGAAGCTTTCTTT. This encodes CASSLTGTGMNTEAFF. This chain connects TRBV4-1 to TRBJ1-1, with 9 bases lining up with TRBD1. The CDR3 loop spans 16 amino acids. Losses at the gene ends were 4 bases for V and 0 bases for J; bases not matched to a gene: 6. The germline V gene encodes CDR1 MGHRA and CDR2 YSYEKL.

The chain combines TRBV28 with TRBJ1-1; TRBD1 is a possible D gene (6 bases). Trimming cost V 6 bases and J 1 base, with 12 bases left between them. The CDR3 sequence is 14 residues long. Germline CDR1 is MDHEN and CDR2 is SYDVKM. The CDR3, as DNA: TGTGCCAGCAGCCAGACAGGTCCGAACACTGAAGCTTTCTTT. Translated: CASSQTGPNTEAFF.

The chain links TRBV4-2 to TRBJ1-2, with unresolved D. Trimming pared 5 bases from V and 8 bases from J, leaving 15 bases between. The CDR3 is 13 residues long. The germline gives CDR1 LGHNA, CDR2 YNFKEQ. The CDR3 coding sequence is TGTGCCAGCAGCTTGCCCCTCGGATCCGGCTACACCTTC. As protein: CASSLPLGSGYTF.